The entry that follows covers one T cell receptor (beta chain) sequence. Its antigen is undetermined. The protocol was immunoSEQ multiplex PCR, while the TCRdb copy is restricted to in-frame clones and leaves out a portion. The sample carries fewer than 90,000 clones, roughly 84% recorded once. The sample's time point: week 35, safety follow-up. The study gave 300 ug of mutant IDH1 20-mer peptide per vaccine dose, with topical imiquimod. This sample stems from a study of a mutant IDH1 vaccine in newly diagnosed glioma. The wider study: Most had both radiotherapy and temozolomide beforehand; others had only one. The study's findings and limits: Pseudoprogression showed no apparent link to changes in top peripheral T cell clonotypes.

Germline V gives CDR1 MNHNS, CDR2 SASEGT. V shed 3 bases and J shed 4 bases, with 12 bases lying between them. The CDR3 has 14 amino acids. The chain uses TRBV6-1 and TRBJ2-5, with D perhaps TRBD1 (5 bases). The clonotype comes from a man between 18 and 35 years old with glioma. The sequencing used PBMCs, collected from a glioma patient whose treatment included an IDH1 peptide vaccine. The CDR3 is CASSDSRQLETQYF. In DNA form, the CDR3 reads TGTGCCAGCAGTGATTCCCGACAGCTAGAGACCCAGTACTTC.